This TCR beta chain was recorded in a study of blood T cell repertoires in COVID-19. The V end lost 5 bases, the J end lost 4 bases, and 12 bases lay between the germline ends. The germline V gene has CDR1 SGHVS and CDR2 FNYEAQ. The CDR3 runs to 14 residues. Authors' processing steps: Amplifying reference gene primers gave estimates of nucleated cell counts. TCRdb's table, derived via immunoSEQ multiplex PCR, lists solely in-frame clones and lacks some. D and trimming come from the DNA, and the V and J calls and clone size come from that table. The repertoire has some 160,000 clones, about 80% of them found once; the top ten carry approximately 7%. This clone came up a few times.

This sequence joins TRBV7-6 and TRBJ1-3, with D tentatively TRBD1 (6 bases). Input material: peripheral blood. This TCR was recovered from a man in his sixties or seventies with active or convalescent COVID-19. The CDR3 here is CASSLNRAGNTIYF. DNA for the CDR3: TGTGCCAGCAGCCTAAACAGGGCCGGAAACACCATATATTTT.